The 9 T cell receptor beta chains listed next were all sequenced from one sample in a study of blood T cell repertoires in COVID-19. TCRdb's table, derived via immunoSEQ multiplex PCR, lists solely in-frame clones and lacks some. The sample yields more than 60,000 clones, around 80% seen once. The sequenced material came from peripheral blood. All receptors derive from a man aged 60-69 years with active or convalescent COVID-19.

In this sample, this clone turned up a few times. V and J are TRBV21-1 and TRBJ2-3; the table names TRBD2, a call not compared with the DNA. TRBV21-1 is a pseudogene segment. This CDR3 has 18 amino acids. The CDR3 bases are TGTGCCAGCAGCCTTAGGTGGCTAGCGGGGTCCCGCACAGATACGCAGTATTTT. Protein sequence: CASSLRWLAGSRTDTQYF.

The V gene is TRBV30, the J gene TRBJ1-5; 7 bases align to TRBD1. The CDR3 runs 14 residues. Germline values: CDR1 GTSNPN, CDR2 SVGIG (reference sequence). The V segment lost 3 bases and the J segment 5 bases; nucleotides outside the gene matches: 7. The CDR3: CAWSGGGLDQPQHF. The CDR3 DNA reads as TGTGCCTGGAGCGGAGGGGGCCTTGATCAGCCCCAGCATTTT. The full variable domain, its missing parts supplied by reference TRBV30 and TRBJ1-5, is SQTIHQWPATLVQPVGSPLSLECTVEGTSNPNLYWYRQAAGRGLQLLFYSVGIGQISSEVPQNLSASRPQDRQFILSSKKLLLSDSGFYLCAWSGGGLDQPQHFGDGTRLSIL.

This clone has only a few counts. The chain recombines TRBV11-2 with TRBJ1-3; tentatively, D is TRBD1 (5 bases). Trimming cost V 5 bases and J 1 base, with 15 bases left between them. CDR1 and CDR2 (germline): SGHAT, FQNNGV. This CDR3 contains 16 residues. CDR3 nucleotide sequence: TGTGCCAGCAGCCGAGGCCGTGGGGGGTCTGGAAACACCATATATTTT. This encodes CASSRGRGGSGNTIYF.

The rearrangement joins TRBV7-3 to TRBJ2-2; no clear D gene. Trimming took 0 bases from V and 7 from J, leaving 15 bases between them. From germline, CDR1 is SGHTA and CDR2 FQGTGA. This CDR3 has 16 residues. This CDR3 reads CASSLTGRLQHGELFF. The CDR3 DNA is TGTGCCAGCAGCTTAACGGGCAGGCTCCAGCACGGGGAGCTGTTTTTT.

The V call is TRBV10-3, the J call TRBJ2-7; 9 bases match TRBD1. V was clipped by 4 bases and J by 6 bases; unmatched bases: 13. The CDR3 is 16 amino acids. CDR1 and CDR2 (germline): ENHRY, SYGVKD. The CDR3 DNA sequence: TGTGCCATCAGTGTGATACCGGGACAGGGAAGTGGCGAGCAGTACTTC. Its translation: CAISVIPGQGSGEQYF.

This chain connects TRBV20-1 to TRBJ1-1; 7 bases are a match to TRBD1. V shed 6 bases, J shed 7 bases, and the junction held 5 bases outside the gene matches. Per germline, CDR1 DFQATT and CDR2 SNEGSKA (reference sequence). The CDR3 consists of 11 residues. The CDR3 nucleotides read TGCAGTGCCCTGGGGGACAGTGAAGCTTTCTTT. It is translated as CSALGDSEAFF.

The chain has TRBV11-3 and TRBJ2-5; 8 bases line up with TRBD1. CDR3 size: 16 residues. Germline V gene data show CDR1 as SGHNT and CDR2 as YENEEA. The ends lost 5 bases at V and 2 bases at J; junction bases unmatched: 10. CDR3 DNA: TGTGCCAGCAGCCCAGGGACAGGCCCGATGCAAGAGACCCAGTACTTC. Encoded protein: CASSPGTGPMQETQYF. Full variable domain (rest looked up from reference TRBV11-3 and TRBJ2-5): EAGVVQSPRYKIIEKKQPVAFWCNPISGHNTLYWYLQNLGQGPELLIRYENEEAVDDSQLPKDRFSAERLKGVDSTLKIQPAELGDSAVYLCASSPGTGPMQETQYFGPGTRLLVL.

The gene calls are TRBV19 and TRBJ1-5; weak D call: TRBD1 (6 bases). Germline CDR1 reads LNHDA; CDR2 reads SQIVND (reference sequence). V was shortened by 4 bases and J by 0 bases, with 16 bases between the two germline ends. The CDR3 loop spans 17 amino acids. CDR3 region: CASSRDTPAYSNQPQHF. The CDR3 DNA is TGTGCCAGTAGTAGGGACACCCCCGCGTATAGCAATCAGCCCCAGCATTTT.

The chain recombines TRBV5-1 with TRBJ2-6; a possible D gene is TRBD2 (5 bases). CDR3 size: 16 residues. V was shortened by 4 bases and J by 1 base, with 12 bases between the two germline ends. CDR1 and CDR2 (germline): SGHRS, YFSETQ. The CDR3 DNA sequence: TGCGCCAGCAGCACTTCGGGGAGATCTGGGGCCAACGTCCTGACTTTC. Translating gives CASSTSGRSGANVLTF.